This entry lists 14 T cell receptor beta chains sequenced from one sample in a study of T cell repertoires in cytomegalovirus infection. MiXCR was run by TCRdb on the reads, yielding one entry per CDR3 protein. The data contain around 320,000 distinct CDR3 sequences, around 9.5% of them singletons. Sequenced material: PBMCs. These receptors were obtained from a human donor in good health (CMV status not recorded). Some clones in this sample may be carry-over from other donors' samples.

This clonotype came up many times. The chain has TRBV7-2 and TRBJ2-1; D is undetermined. Germline V lookup: CDR1 SGHTA, CDR2 FQGNSA. V shed 1 base and J shed 6 bases, with 10 bases lying between them. CDR3 length equals 14 residues. CDR3: CASSLGPRGNEQFF. DNA of the CDR3: TGTGCCAGCAGCTTAGGACCCCGAGGCAATGAGCAGTTCTTC.

This chain connects TRBV19 to TRBJ1-1; no clear D. This CDR3 is built from 13 residues. Trimming took 3 bases from V and 0 from J, leaving 5 bases between them. From germline, CDR1 is LNHDA and CDR2 SQIVND (reference sequence). CDR3 protein: CASSISMNTEAFF. CDR3 DNA: TGTGCCAGTAGTATTTCAATGAACACTGAAGCTTTCTTT.

This clonotype has a count of ten or more. The CDR3 DNA reads as TGTGCCAGCAGTTTATTCATGTCCCTCCGACAGGACACTGAAGCTTTCTTT. It yields the protein CASSLFMSLRQDTEAFF. The V gene is TRBV28, the J gene TRBJ1-1; D perhaps matches TRBD1 (6 bases). Germline-derived CDR1 and CDR2 are MDHEN and SYDVKM. Trimming pared 1 base from V and 3 bases from J, leaving 18 bases between. The CDR3 has 17 residues. The full variable domain, completed using reference TRBV28 and TRBJ1-1, is DVKVTQSSRYLVKRTGEKVFLECVQDMDHENMFWYRQDPGLGLRLIYFSYDVKMKEKGDIPEGYSVSREKKERFSLILESASTNQTSMYLCASSLFMSLRQDTEAFFGQGTRLTVV.

Many counts were recorded for this clonotype. The rearrangement links TRBV12-3 or TRBV12-4 to TRBJ1-2; 9 bases agree with TRBD1. Unmatched junction bases numbered 17, after V lost 7 bases and J lost 2 bases. CDR3 length equals 18 residues. The CDR3: CASNAYGTGPGLNYGYTF. CDR3 in DNA: TGTGCCAGCAACGCCTACGGGACAGGGCCGGGTCTGAACTATGGCTACACCTTC.

The chain is built from TRBV5-5 and TRBJ1-1, with TRBD1 matching over 10 bases. Germline loops: CDR1 SGHKS, CDR2 YYEKEE (reference sequence). The trim removed 2 bases at V and 3 bases at J, leaving 4 bases unmatched. This CDR3 spans 15 amino acids. The CDR3 protein is CASSFRGTGDTEAFF. In DNA, the CDR3 is TGTGCCAGCAGCTTCCGGGGGACAGGGGACACTGAAGCTTTCTTT.

Turning to this clonotype: A read error may explain this, as a much larger clone is one base away. The J gene is TRBJ1-3, the V gene TRBV6-6; the D gene is possibly TRBD1 (5 bases). Looked up from germline, CDR1 is MNHNY and CDR2 is SVGAGI (reference sequence). The CDR3 has 19 amino acids. The DNA of the CDR3 is TGTGCCAGCAGTTACGCGCCTTCGGGGACGGAGAGCTCTGGAAACGCCATATATTTT. This codes for CASSYAPSGTESSGNAIYF.

The sample holds a few counts of this clonotype. The chain has TRBV19 and TRBJ2-2; TRBD1 matches at 10 bases. V shed 6 bases and J 3 bases; nucleotides not matched to a gene: 7. The germline V gene encodes CDR1 LNHDA and CDR2 SQIVND (reference sequence). The CDR3 loop spans 16 amino acids. In DNA form, the CDR3 reads TGTGCCAGTAGACGACGGACAGGGGGAGACACCGGGGAGCTGTTTTTT. The encoded protein is CASRRRTGGDTGELFF.

There are many counts of this clonotype. The chain recombines TRBV12-3 or TRBV12-4 with TRBJ1-6; 8 bases match TRBD1. The V gene end was trimmed by 6 bases and the J gene end by 6 bases; junction bases not matched to a gene: 7. The CDR3 runs to 15 residues. This CDR3 reads CASRRGQGFNSPLHF. DNA for the CDR3: TGTGCCAGCAGACGTGGACAGGGCTTTAATTCACCCCTCCACTTT.

There are many counts of this clonotype. The chain recombines TRBV7-2 with TRBJ2-5; TRBD2 matches at 8 bases. The CDR3 covers 14 residues. The junction had 2 bases not matched to a gene; V was cut back by 3 bases and J by 2 bases. The germline CDR1 and CDR2 sequences are SGHTA and FQGNSA. This chain's CDR3 is CASSFRGGQETQYF. The CDR3 region has the DNA TGTGCCAGCAGCTTCCGGGGGGGACAAGAGACCCAGTACTTC.

This clonotype was counted between two and nine times. J is TRBJ1-5 and V is TRBV27, with a possible D match to TRBD1 (5 bases). The V gene's germline CDR1 is MNHEY and CDR2 SMNVEV (reference sequence). V lost 4 bases and J 1 base, leaving 5 bases between the germline ends. The CDR3 contains 13 residues. CDR3 protein: CASSWGSNQPQHF. The CDR3 DNA reads as TGTGCCAGCAGTTGGGGCAGCAATCAGCCCCAGCATTTT.

The chain links TRBV6-1 to TRBJ2-1, with D perhaps matching TRBD1 or TRBD2 (5 bases each). The CDR3 is made up of 13 amino acids. The germline V and J ends were trimmed by 6 bases and 7 bases, with 13 bases remaining between them. Germline V gene sequence: CDR1 MNHNS, CDR2 SASEGT. The CDR3 reads CASSPGGANEQFF. The CDR3 coding sequence is TGTGCCAGCAGCCCTGGGGGTGCGAATGAGCAGTTCTTC.

This clonotype was detected once. The rearrangement links TRBV15 to TRBJ1-1, with 11 positions matching TRBD1. The germline gives CDR1 LNHNV, CDR2 YYDKDF (reference sequence). V lost 0 bases and J lost 5; bases outside the gene matches: 5. This CDR3 region has 16 residues. CDR3 coding DNA: TGTGCCACCAGCAGAGATCGGACAGGGGGCGCGACTGAAGCTTTCTTT. Its translation is CATSRDRTGGATEAFF.

This clonotype was picked up a small number of times. The chain has TRBV12-3 or TRBV12-4 and TRBJ1-6; no clear D gene. The CDR3 length is 14 residues. Trimming pared 6 bases from V and 4 bases from J, leaving 10 bases between. This CDR3 reads CASRTARYNSPLHF. CDR3 nucleotide sequence: TGTGCCAGCAGAACCGCGCGGTATAATTCACCCCTCCACTTT.

This clonotype was picked up many times. J is TRBJ2-5 and V is TRBV6-2 or TRBV6-3, with TRBD1 identical over 8 bases. The CDR3 spans 16 residues. Trimming took 5 bases from V and 2 from J; bases not matched to a gene: 10. Germline assignment: CDR1 MNHEY and CDR2 SVGEGT. CDR3 sequence reads: CASSRSDRVPQETQYF. CDR3 sequence (DNA): TGTGCCAGCAGTCGATCGGACAGGGTCCCTCAAGAGACCCAGTACTTC.